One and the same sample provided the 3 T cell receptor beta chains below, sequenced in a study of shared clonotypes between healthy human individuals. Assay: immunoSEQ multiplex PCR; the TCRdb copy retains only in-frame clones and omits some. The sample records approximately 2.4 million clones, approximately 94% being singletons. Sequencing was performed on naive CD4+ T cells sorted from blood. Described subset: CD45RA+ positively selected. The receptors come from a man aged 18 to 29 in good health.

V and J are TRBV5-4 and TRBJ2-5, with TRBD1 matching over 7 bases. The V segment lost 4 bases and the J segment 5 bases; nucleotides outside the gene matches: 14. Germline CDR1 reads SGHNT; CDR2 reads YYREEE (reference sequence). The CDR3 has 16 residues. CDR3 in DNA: TGTGCCAGCAGCGCAACCGGGACAGTAGGCTTCGAGACCCAGTACTTC. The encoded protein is CASSATGTVGFETQYF.

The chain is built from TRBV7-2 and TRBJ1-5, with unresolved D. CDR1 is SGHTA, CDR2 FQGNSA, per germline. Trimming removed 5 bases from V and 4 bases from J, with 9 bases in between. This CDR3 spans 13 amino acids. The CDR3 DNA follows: TGTGCCAGCAGCCCTTCGGTAAATCAGCCCCAGCATTTT. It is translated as CASSPSVNQPQHF.

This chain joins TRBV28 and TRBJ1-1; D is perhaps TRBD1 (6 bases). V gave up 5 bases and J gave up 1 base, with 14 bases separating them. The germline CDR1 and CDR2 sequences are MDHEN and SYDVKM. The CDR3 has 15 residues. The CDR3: CASSPWTAPNTEAFF. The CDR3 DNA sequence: TGTGCCAGCAGTCCATGGACAGCGCCGAACACTGAAGCTTTCTTT. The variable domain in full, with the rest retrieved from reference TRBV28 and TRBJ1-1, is DVKVTQSSRYLVKRTGEKVFLECVQDMDHENMFWYRQDPGLGLRLIYFSYDVKMKEKGDIPEGYSVSREKKERFSLILESASTNQTSMYLCASSPWTAPNTEAFFGQGTRLTVV.